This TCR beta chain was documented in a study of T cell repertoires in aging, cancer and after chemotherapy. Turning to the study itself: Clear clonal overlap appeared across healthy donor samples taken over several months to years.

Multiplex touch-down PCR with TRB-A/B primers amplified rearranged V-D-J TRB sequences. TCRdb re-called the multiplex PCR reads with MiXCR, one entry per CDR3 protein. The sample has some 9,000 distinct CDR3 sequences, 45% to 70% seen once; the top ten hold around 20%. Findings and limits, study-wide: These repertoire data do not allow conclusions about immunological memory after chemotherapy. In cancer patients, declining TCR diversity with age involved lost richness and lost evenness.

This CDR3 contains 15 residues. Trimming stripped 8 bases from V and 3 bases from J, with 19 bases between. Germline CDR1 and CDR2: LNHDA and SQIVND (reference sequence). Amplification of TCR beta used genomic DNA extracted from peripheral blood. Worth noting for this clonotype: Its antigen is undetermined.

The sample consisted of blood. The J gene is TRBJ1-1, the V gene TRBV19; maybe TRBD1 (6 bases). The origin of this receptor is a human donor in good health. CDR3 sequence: CASSPGLQGYTEAFF. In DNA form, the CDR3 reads TGTGCCAGTTCTCCTGGATTACAGGGTTACACTGAAGCTTTCTTT.